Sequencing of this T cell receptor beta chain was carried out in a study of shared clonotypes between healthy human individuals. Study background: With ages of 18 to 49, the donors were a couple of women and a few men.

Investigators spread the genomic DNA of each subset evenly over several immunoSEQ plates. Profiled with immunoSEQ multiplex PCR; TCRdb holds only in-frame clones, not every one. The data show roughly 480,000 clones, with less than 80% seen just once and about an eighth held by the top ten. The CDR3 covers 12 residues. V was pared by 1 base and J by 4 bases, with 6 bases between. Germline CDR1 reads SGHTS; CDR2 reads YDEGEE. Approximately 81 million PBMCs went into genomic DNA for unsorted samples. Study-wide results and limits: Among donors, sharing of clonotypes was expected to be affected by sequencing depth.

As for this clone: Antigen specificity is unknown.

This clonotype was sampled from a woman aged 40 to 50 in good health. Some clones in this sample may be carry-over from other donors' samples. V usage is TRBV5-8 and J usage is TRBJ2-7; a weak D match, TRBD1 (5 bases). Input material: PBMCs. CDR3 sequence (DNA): TGTGCCAGCAGCTTGCAGGGATACGAGCAGTACTTC. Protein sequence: CASSLQGYEQYF.